The 2 T cell receptor beta chains presented below share a single source sample, sequenced in a study of PD-1 blockade in mismatch repair-deficient tumors. Clones were sequenced by immunoSEQ multiplex PCR, and TCRdb holds only the in-frame ones, with some missing. Seen here are about 120,000 clones, 65% to 80% observed once, and the top ten hold 4% to 5%. Material: peripheral blood, obtained about 60 weeks after starting pembrolizumab. The receptors were gathered from an adult with mismatch repair-deficient cancer.

DNA for the CDR3: TGTGCCAGAAGAACTACAAGCAATGAGCAGTTCTTC. Encoded protein: CARRTTSNEQFF. The chain joins TRBV5-3 to TRBJ2-1, with no clear D. TRBV5-3 is an ORF for which the function is uncertain. This CDR3 contains 12 residues. V was clipped by 5 bases and J by 6 bases, with 9 bases between them.

In its sample, this clone was seen a few times. V gene TRBV6-1 combines with J gene TRBJ2-7; D may be TRBD1 (5 bases). CDR3 length: 13 residues. V dropped 7 bases and J dropped 4 bases, with 14 bases sitting between them. CDR1 is MNHNS and CDR2 is SASEGT in the germline V gene. The CDR3 DNA is TGTGCCAGCAATAGGACACCGGAGTACGAGCAGTACTTC. It yields the protein CASNRTPEYEQYF.